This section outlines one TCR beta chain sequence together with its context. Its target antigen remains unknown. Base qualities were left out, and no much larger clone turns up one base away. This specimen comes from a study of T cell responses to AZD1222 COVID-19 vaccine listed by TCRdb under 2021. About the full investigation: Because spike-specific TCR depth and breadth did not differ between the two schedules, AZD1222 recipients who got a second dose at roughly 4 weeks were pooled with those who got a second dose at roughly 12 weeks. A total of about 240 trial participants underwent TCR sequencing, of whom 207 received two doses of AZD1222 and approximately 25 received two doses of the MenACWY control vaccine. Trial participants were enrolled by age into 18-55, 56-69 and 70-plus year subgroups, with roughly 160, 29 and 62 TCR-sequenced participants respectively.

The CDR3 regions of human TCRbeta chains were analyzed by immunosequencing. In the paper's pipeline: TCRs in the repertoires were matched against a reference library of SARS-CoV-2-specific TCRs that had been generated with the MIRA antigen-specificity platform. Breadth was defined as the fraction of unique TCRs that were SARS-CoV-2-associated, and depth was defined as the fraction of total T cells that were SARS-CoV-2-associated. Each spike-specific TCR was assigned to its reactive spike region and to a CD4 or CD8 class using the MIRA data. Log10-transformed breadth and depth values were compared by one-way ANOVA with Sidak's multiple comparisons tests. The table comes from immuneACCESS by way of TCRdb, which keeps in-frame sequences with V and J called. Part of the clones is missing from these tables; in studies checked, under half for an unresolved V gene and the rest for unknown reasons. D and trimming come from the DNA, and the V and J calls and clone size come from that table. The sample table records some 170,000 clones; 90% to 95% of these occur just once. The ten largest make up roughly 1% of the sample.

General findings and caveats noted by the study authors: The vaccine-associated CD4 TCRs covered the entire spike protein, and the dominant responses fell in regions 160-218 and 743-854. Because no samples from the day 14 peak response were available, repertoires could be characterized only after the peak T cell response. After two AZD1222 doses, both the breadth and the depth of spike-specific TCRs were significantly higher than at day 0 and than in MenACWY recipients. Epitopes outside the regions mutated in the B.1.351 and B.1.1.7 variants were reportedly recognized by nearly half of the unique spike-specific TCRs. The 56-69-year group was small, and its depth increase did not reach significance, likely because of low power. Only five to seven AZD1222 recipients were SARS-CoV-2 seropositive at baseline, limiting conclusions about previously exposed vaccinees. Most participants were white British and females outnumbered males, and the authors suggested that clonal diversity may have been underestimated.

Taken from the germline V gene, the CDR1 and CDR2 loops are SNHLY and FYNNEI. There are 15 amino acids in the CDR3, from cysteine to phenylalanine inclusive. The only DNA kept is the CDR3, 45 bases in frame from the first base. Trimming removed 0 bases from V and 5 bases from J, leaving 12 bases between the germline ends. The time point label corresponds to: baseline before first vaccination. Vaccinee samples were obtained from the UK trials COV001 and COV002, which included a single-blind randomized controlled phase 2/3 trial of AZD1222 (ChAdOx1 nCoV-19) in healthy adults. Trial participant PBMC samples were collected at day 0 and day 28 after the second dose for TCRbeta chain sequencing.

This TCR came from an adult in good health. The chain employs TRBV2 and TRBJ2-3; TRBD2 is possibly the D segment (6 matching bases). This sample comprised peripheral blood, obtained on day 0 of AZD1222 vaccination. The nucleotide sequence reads TGTGCCAGCAGTGAAGCACCCCTCGGGGGAGATACGCAGTATTTT. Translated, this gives CASSEAPLGGDTQYF.